The clone carrying this T cell receptor (beta chain) was recorded at least ten times. What it recognizes is unknown. Combining a sample-barcoded 5' primer with a J-beta primer mix, a second PCR ran for roughly 7 to 11 cycles. Through a template-switch adaptor with 12 random nucleotides, each cDNA molecule received a tag. Each CDR3 protein gets one entry after TCRdb re-called the 5' RACE reads with MiXCR. This table has 500,000 to 700,000 distinct CDR3 sequences, approximately 30% appearing once. These data come from a study of blood T cells in healthy people across ages. Points from the study as a whole: Whereas aged donors had fewer naive CD4+ cells, long-lived donors had more of them and higher diversity. Measured against age, TCR beta diversity per million T cells decreased in a roughly linear manner. Estimated diversity across one million T cells was deemed an underestimate.

CDR1 and CDR2 (germline): SGHTA, FQGTGA. The V end was cut by 5 bases, the J end by 8 bases, with 18 bases between. The CDR3 covers 14 residues. The chain recombines TRBV7-3 with TRBJ1-2; TRBD1 might be the D (6 bases). The TCR was taken from a woman aged 80 or older in good health. The sequenced sample consisted of blood. The CDR3 DNA reads TGTGCCAGCAGCACCCCCGGGGGCGCGTTGGGCTACACCTTC. This encodes CASSTPGGALGYTF. The whole variable domain, filled in from reference TRBV7-3 and TRBJ1-2, reads GAGVSQTPSNKVTEKGKYVELRCDPISGHTALYWYRQSLGQGPEFLIYFQGTGAADDSGLPNDRFFAVRPEGSVSTLKIQRTERGDSAVYLCASSTPGGALGYTFGSGTRLTVV.